Each of the 30 T cell receptor beta chains below was sequenced from the same sample in a study of T-cell reconstitution after alpha-beta-depleted transplantation in children. Unique molecular identifiers featured in how the TCRbeta library was prepared. TCRdb re-called the PCR reads with MiXCR, one entry per CDR3 protein. The table includes 280,000 or so distinct CDR3 sequences, under 14% detected once. The sequencing here drew on peripheral blood, taken 180 days after TCRalphabeta/CD19-depleted stem cell transplant. These TCRs come from a male patient between 2 and 15 years old who had a stem cell transplant for chronic granulomatous disease, so the T cells may come from the graft donor.

Regarding this clonotype: A read error may be the cause here, since a much bigger clone is one base away. The rearrangement links TRBV4-1 to TRBJ2-2, with D tentatively TRBD1 or TRBD2 (5 bases each). Germline V gives CDR1 MGHRA, CDR2 YSYEKL. Trimming removed 0 bases at V and 3 bases at J, with 14 bases between. This CDR3 is built from 17 residues. The CDR3 DNA reads as TGCGCCAGCAGCCAAGATCCCCAGGGAGCGCACACCGGGGAGCTGTTTTTT. This translates into CASSQDPQGAHTGELFF.

Many counts were recorded for this clonotype. The genes are TRBV20-1 and TRBJ2-7; tentative D call: TRBD2 (6 bases). Germline lookup yields CDR1 DFQATT and CDR2 SNEGSKA (reference sequence). The CDR3 runs 15 residues. V shed 1 base and J shed 7 bases, with 20 bases lying between them. CDR3 sequence: CSARVGGGPVGEQYF. The DNA of the CDR3 is TGCAGTGCTAGAGTTGGGGGAGGTCCGGTAGGAGAGCAGTACTTC.

This clonotype has a count of ten or more. The V call is TRBV10-3, the J call TRBJ2-7; 13 bases map to TRBD2. The CDR3 contains 15 residues. Germline CDR1 is ENHRY and CDR2 is SYGVKD. V shed 6 bases and J 2 bases; nucleotides not matched to a gene: 4. CDR3: CAISAGTSGTYEQYF. In nucleotides, the CDR3 is TGTGCCATCAGCGCCGGGACTAGCGGGACCTACGAGCAGTACTTC.

This clonotype occurred many times. The rearrangement links TRBV5-1 to TRBJ2-2, with D possibly being TRBD2 (5 bases). Trimming left V 4 bases short and J 6 bases short, with 10 bases between. This CDR3 spans 13 amino acids. From germline, CDR1 is SGHRS and CDR2 YFSETQ. Here the CDR3 reads CASSLDGAGELFF. In nucleotides, the CDR3 is TGCGCCAGCAGCCTGGACGGGGCCGGGGAGCTGTTTTTT.

This clonotype has ten or more counts. V usage is TRBV4-3 and J usage is TRBJ2-2; D gene unclear. The V end was cut by 1 base, the J end by 9 bases, with 6 bases between. Germline CDR1 LGHNA, CDR2 YSLEER. The CDR3 has 12 residues. The CDR3 spells CASSQGTRELFF. In DNA form, the CDR3 reads TGCGCCAGCAGCCAAGGTACCCGGGAGCTGTTTTTT.

This clonotype was counted between two and nine times. J is TRBJ1-1 and V is TRBV30; no clear D gene. V was clipped by 0 bases and J by 5 bases, with 19 bases between them. CDR3 length equals 16 residues. Germline lookup yields CDR1 GTSNPN and CDR2 SVGIG (reference sequence). The CDR3 bases are TGTGCCTGGAGTGTAATCGGGTTCAAGTTGGGGACTGAAGCTTTCTTT. Protein: CAWSVIGFKLGTEAFF.

In this sample, this clonotype turned up many times. J is TRBJ2-1 and V is TRBV15; 8 bases align to TRBD2. V lost 1 base, J lost 0 bases, and 2 bases stayed unmatched. The CDR3 has 16 residues. Germline V lookup: CDR1 LNHNV, CDR2 YYDKDF (reference sequence). CDR3 in DNA: TGTGCCACCAGCAGAGTAAGCGGGAGCTCCTACAATGAGCAGTTCTTC. Protein sequence: CATSRVSGSSYNEQFF. Drawing the rest from reference TRBV15 and TRBJ2-1, the complete variable domain is DAMVIQNPRYQVTQFGKPVTLSCSQTLNHNVMYWYQQKSSQAPKLLFHYYDKDFNNEADTPDNFQSRRPNTSFCFLDIRSPGLGDTAMYLCATSRVSGSSYNEQFFGPGTRLTVL.

Note on this clonotype: A much larger clone differs from this one at a single base, so this may be a read error. The V gene is TRBV7-2, the J gene TRBJ2-1; D unclear. Germline CDR1 and CDR2: SGHTA and FQGNSA. This CDR3 has 12 amino acids. Trimming removed 7 bases from V and 8 bases from J, with 12 bases in between. CDR3 sequence: CASNSSFDEQFF. CDR3 in DNA: TGTGCCAGCAACTCGAGTTTCGATGAGCAGTTCTTC.

This clonotype was detected many times. The V gene is TRBV3-1, the J gene TRBJ2-3; D may be TRBD1 (6 bases). This CDR3 comprises 14 residues. The V end lost 5 bases, the J end lost 2 bases, and 11 bases lay between the germline ends. Germline CDR1 is LGHDT and CDR2 is YNNKEL (reference sequence). CDR3 in DNA: TGTGCCAGCAGCAACAGGGCAGACACAGATACGCAGTATTTT. Translating gives CASSNRADTDTQYF.

This clonotype was seen only a few times. The chain carries TRBV15 and TRBJ2-7, with D hard to call. The CDR3 consists of 14 residues. From germline, CDR1 is LNHNV and CDR2 YYDKDF (reference sequence). V was trimmed by 0 bases and J by 3 bases, leaving 9 bases between them. The CDR3 DNA follows: TGTGCCACCAGCAGAGATCCCGCCAACTACGAGCAGTACTTC. Protein sequence: CATSRDPANYEQYF.

V gene TRBV30 combines with J gene TRBJ2-7; D may be TRBD2 (6 bases). V was trimmed by 0 bases and J by 4 bases, leaving 13 bases between them. This CDR3 has 14 residues. CDR1 and CDR2 from the germline V gene are GTSNPN and SVGIG (reference sequence). The CDR3 protein is CAWSVGGGLYEQYF. Here the CDR3 DNA reads TGTGCCTGGAGTGTAGGTGGAGGGCTTTACGAGCAGTACTTC.

The sample holds many counts of this clonotype. The genes are TRBV9 and TRBJ2-1; TRBD2 matches 10 bases. Germline loops: CDR1 SGDLS, CDR2 YYNGEE. V dropped 1 base and J dropped 8; count of bases not matched to a gene: 9. The CDR3 runs to 16 residues. CDR3 residues: CASSVLQRGGRDEQFF. In DNA form, the CDR3 reads TGTGCCAGCAGCGTACTCCAGCGGGGGGGCAGGGATGAGCAGTTCTTC.

This clonotype was observed at least ten times. The chain has TRBV15 and TRBJ1-4, with D hard to call. Between the trimmed V and J ends, which lost 1 base and 6 bases, there was a span of 6 bases. CDR3 length equals 13 residues. CDR1 and CDR2 (germline): LNHNV, YYDKDF (reference sequence). The DNA of the CDR3 is TGTGCCACCAGCAGAGGATCCGATGAAAAACTGTTTTTT. Protein product: CATSRGSDEKLFF. The full variable domain, rest sourced from reference TRBV15 and TRBJ1-4, is DAMVIQNPRYQVTQFGKPVTLSCSQTLNHNVMYWYQQKSSQAPKLLFHYYDKDFNNEADTPDNFQSRRPNTSFCFLDIRSPGLGDTAMYLCATSRGSDEKLFFGSGTQLSVL.

This clonotype was counted ten times or more. The chain uses TRBV28 and TRBJ1-2; 9 bases line up with TRBD1. The V gene end was trimmed by 6 bases and the J gene end by 1 base; junction bases not matched to a gene: 6. The CDR3 covers 15 residues. Germline V CDR1 and CDR2: MDHEN, SYDVKM. The CDR3 here is CASSRGQGLNYGYTF. CDR3 in DNA: TGTGCCAGCAGCCGGGGACAGGGTCTTAACTATGGCTACACCTTC.

At least ten counts were recorded for this clonotype. The chain uses TRBV27 and TRBJ1-6, with D perhaps matching TRBD1 (6 bases). The V gene's germline CDR1 is MNHEY and CDR2 SMNVEV (reference sequence). The CDR3 length is 14 residues. The V and J ends lost 4 bases and 7 bases respectively, with 11 bases between them. The chain's CDR3 is CASSWGQSNSPLHF. CDR3 sequence (DNA): TGTGCCAGCAGTTGGGGACAATCAAATTCACCCCTCCACTTT.

With respect to this clonotype: A much larger clone sits a single nucleotide away, making a read error possible. This CDR3 fails to terminate in the conserved phenylalanine or tryptophan, so it likely reflects a read error. V gene TRBV20-1 combines with J gene TRBJ1-5, with D perhaps matching TRBD1 (6 bases). V was pared by 5 bases and J by 0 bases, with 14 bases between. Germline V CDR1 and CDR2: DFQATT, SNEGSKA (reference sequence). This CDR3 is built from 15 residues. The CDR3, as DNA: TGCAGTGCTCCTGGACAGCAATATAGCAATCAGCCCCAGCATTCT. Protein product: CSAPGQQYSNQPQHS.

The chain combines TRBV27 with TRBJ2-1; D gene uncertain. The germline V gene has CDR1 MNHEY and CDR2 SMNVEV (reference sequence). Deletions cut 0 bases from V and 0 bases from J, with 15 bases between. CDR3 length: 18 residues. The CDR3 here is CASSLSTQPPFSYNEQFF. The CDR3 nucleotides read TGTGCCAGCAGTTTATCGACGCAGCCACCCTTCTCCTACAATGAGCAGTTCTTC.

The sample holds many counts of this clonotype. The chain uses TRBV12-3 or TRBV12-4 and TRBJ2-1; perhaps TRBD1 as D (5 bases). The V gene lost 9 bases and the J gene lost 2 bases, with 11 bases spanning the gap. CDR3 length: 13 amino acids. CDR3 DNA sequence: TGTGCCAGTAAACAGGTTGCCTACAATGAGCAGTTCTTC. Translating gives CASKQVAYNEQFF.

This clonotype has ten or more counts. The chain recombines TRBV10-3 with TRBJ2-7; the D gene is possibly TRBD2 (7 bases). The V gene lost 3 bases and the J gene lost 2 bases, with 11 bases spanning the gap. Germline V gene data show CDR1 as ENHRY and CDR2 as SYGVKD. This CDR3 comprises 14 residues. The CDR3 here is CAISDTGGTYEQYF. CDR3 sequence (DNA): TGTGCCATCAGTGACACGGGGGGCACCTACGAGCAGTACTTC.

This clonotype was seen many times. This chain's CDR3 is CASSLVGQYNEQFF. Here the CDR3 DNA reads TGTGCCAGCAGCTTGGTCGGGCAGTACAATGAGCAGTTCTTC. The chain links TRBV5-6 to TRBJ2-1, with no clear D. Germline-derived CDR1 and CDR2 are SGHDT and YYEEEE. Deletions cut 0 bases from V and 4 bases from J, with 8 bases between. The CDR3 runs to 14 residues.

There are many counts of this clonotype. The V call is TRBV5-1, the J call TRBJ1-3, with D uncertain. The CDR3 is 14 residues long. V lost 4 bases and J 0 bases, leaving 8 bases between the germline ends. Germline V gives CDR1 SGHRS, CDR2 YFSETQ. CDR3 sequence: CASSVQSSGNTIYF. The CDR3 nucleotides are TGCGCCAGCAGCGTCCAGAGCTCTGGAAACACCATATATTTT.

This chain links TRBV5-4 with TRBJ2-7; 8 positions agree with TRBD1. This CDR3 region has 14 residues. The germline gives CDR1 SGHNT, CDR2 YYREEE (reference sequence). J gave up 4 bases and V 9 bases, and 12 bases lay outside the gene matches. The CDR3 DNA sequence: TGTGCCACCGGCGCGACAGGGGACTCGTACGAGCAGTACTTC. Its protein is CATGATGDSYEQYF.

This clonotype was detected many times. The V call is TRBV20-1, the J call TRBJ2-3, with TRBD2 matching over 8 bases. Germline CDR1 and CDR2: DFQATT and SNEGSKA (reference sequence). With 4 bases clipped from V and 4 bases from J, the junction kept 4 bases outside the gene matches. The CDR3 has 13 amino acids. The CDR3 sequence is CSANRGGADTQYF. The CDR3, as DNA: TGCAGTGCTAATCGGGGGGGCGCAGATACGCAGTATTTT.

This chain uses TRBV19 with TRBJ1-1; unclear D gene. This CDR3 has 14 amino acids. Germline V gene lookup returns CDR1 LNHDA and CDR2 SQIVND (reference sequence). V was shortened by 10 bases and J by 1 base, with 16 bases between the two germline ends. The CDR3 region is CATDDWARNTEAFF. For the CDR3, the DNA is TGTGCCACTGATGATTGGGCTAGGAACACTGAAGCTTTCTTT.

Details on this clonotype: The junction departs from the called germline gene at one end, perhaps through a read error. V usage is TRBV6-6 and J usage is TRBJ2-7; no clear D gene. The germline V gene encodes CDR1 MNHNY and CDR2 SVGAGI (reference sequence). This CDR3 contains 13 residues. The CDR3 spells CASSFGSSYQQYF. Written as DNA, the CDR3 is TGTGCCAGCAGTTTTGGCAGCTCCTACCAGCAGTACTTC.

This clonotype was detected many times. This chain uses TRBV12-3 or TRBV12-4 with TRBJ2-3, with TRBD2 identical over 10 bases. V lost 6 bases to trimming and J lost 2 bases; unmatched junction nucleotides: 11. The CDR3 has 17 residues. The CDR3 is CASSPLRAGGPTDTQYF. Here the CDR3 DNA reads TGTGCCAGCAGCCCGTTAAGAGCGGGGGGGCCCACAGATACGCAGTATTTT.

The table lists this clonotype with many counts. The rearrangement links TRBV11-2 to TRBJ2-7; D possibly uses TRBD1 or TRBD2 (5 bases each). V lost 2 bases to trimming and J lost 4 bases, with 15 bases between them. Germline V lookup: CDR1 SGHAT, CDR2 FQNNGV. This CDR3 is built from 15 residues. The CDR3 region is CASSLMMGVRYEQYF. CDR3 nucleotide sequence: TGTGCCAGCAGCTTAATGATGGGGGTTAGGTACGAGCAGTACTTC. Full variable domain (rest looked up from reference TRBV11-2 and TRBJ2-7): EAGVAQSPRYKIIEKRQSVAFWCNPISGHATLYWYQQILGQGPKLLIQFQNNGVVDDSQLPKDRFSAERLKGVDSTLKIQPAKLEDSAVYLCASSLMMGVRYEQYFGPGTRLTVT.

This clonotype showed up many times. The J gene is TRBJ2-1, the V gene TRBV28; TRBD2 matches 10 bases. Germline V lookup: CDR1 MDHEN, CDR2 SYDVKM. The CDR3 is made up of 17 amino acids. V was clipped by 2 bases and J by 4 bases; unmatched bases: 8. The CDR3 protein is CASSLGRWTSGYNEQFF. CDR3 DNA: TGTGCCAGCAGTTTAGGCCGCTGGACTAGCGGTTACAATGAGCAGTTCTTC.

Concerning this clonotype itself: This could be a read error, since a much larger clone is one nucleotide away. V is TRBV7-8 and J is TRBJ2-2, with 9 bases matching TRBD1. Germline V gives CDR1 SGHVS, CDR2 FQNEAQ. The CDR3 runs to 18 residues. CDR3 sequence: CASSTLLGQGSNTEELFF. CDR3 DNA sequence: TGTGCCAGCAGTACCCTCCTCGGACAGGGGTCGAACACCGAGGAGCTGTTTTTT.

This clonotype was observed many times. This rearrangement joins TRBV20-1 to TRBJ2-3, with 11 bases matching TRBD2. After removal of 6 bases from V and 4 bases from J, the junction contained 6 bases not matched to a gene. The CDR3 is made up of 14 amino acids. The germline CDR1 and CDR2 sequences are DFQATT and SNEGSKA (reference sequence). CDR3 amino acids: CSAISGRAADTQYF. The CDR3 DNA sequence: TGCAGTGCAATTAGCGGGAGGGCGGCAGATACGCAGTATTTT.